This T cell receptor beta chain is from a study of T cell responses to AZD1222 COVID-19 vaccine. Germline loops: CDR1 KGHSH, CDR2 LQKENI. V shed 5 bases, J shed 3 bases, and the junction held 4 bases outside the gene matches. The CDR3 has 14 residues. Repertoires were generated with immunoSEQ multiplex PCR, while TCRdb's copy carries only in-frame clones and drops some. The sample lists approximately 110,000 clones, approximately 89% occurring once. Many counts were recorded for this clone. The TCR sequence derives from an adult in good health. This chain uses TRBV18 with TRBJ2-1; 7 bases are a match to TRBD1. The sequences come from peripheral blood, collected on day 0 of AZD1222 vaccination. Here the CDR3 reads CASSATGYYNEQFF. CDR3 bases: TGTGCCAGCTCAGCGACAGGGTACTACAATGAGCAGTTCTTC.